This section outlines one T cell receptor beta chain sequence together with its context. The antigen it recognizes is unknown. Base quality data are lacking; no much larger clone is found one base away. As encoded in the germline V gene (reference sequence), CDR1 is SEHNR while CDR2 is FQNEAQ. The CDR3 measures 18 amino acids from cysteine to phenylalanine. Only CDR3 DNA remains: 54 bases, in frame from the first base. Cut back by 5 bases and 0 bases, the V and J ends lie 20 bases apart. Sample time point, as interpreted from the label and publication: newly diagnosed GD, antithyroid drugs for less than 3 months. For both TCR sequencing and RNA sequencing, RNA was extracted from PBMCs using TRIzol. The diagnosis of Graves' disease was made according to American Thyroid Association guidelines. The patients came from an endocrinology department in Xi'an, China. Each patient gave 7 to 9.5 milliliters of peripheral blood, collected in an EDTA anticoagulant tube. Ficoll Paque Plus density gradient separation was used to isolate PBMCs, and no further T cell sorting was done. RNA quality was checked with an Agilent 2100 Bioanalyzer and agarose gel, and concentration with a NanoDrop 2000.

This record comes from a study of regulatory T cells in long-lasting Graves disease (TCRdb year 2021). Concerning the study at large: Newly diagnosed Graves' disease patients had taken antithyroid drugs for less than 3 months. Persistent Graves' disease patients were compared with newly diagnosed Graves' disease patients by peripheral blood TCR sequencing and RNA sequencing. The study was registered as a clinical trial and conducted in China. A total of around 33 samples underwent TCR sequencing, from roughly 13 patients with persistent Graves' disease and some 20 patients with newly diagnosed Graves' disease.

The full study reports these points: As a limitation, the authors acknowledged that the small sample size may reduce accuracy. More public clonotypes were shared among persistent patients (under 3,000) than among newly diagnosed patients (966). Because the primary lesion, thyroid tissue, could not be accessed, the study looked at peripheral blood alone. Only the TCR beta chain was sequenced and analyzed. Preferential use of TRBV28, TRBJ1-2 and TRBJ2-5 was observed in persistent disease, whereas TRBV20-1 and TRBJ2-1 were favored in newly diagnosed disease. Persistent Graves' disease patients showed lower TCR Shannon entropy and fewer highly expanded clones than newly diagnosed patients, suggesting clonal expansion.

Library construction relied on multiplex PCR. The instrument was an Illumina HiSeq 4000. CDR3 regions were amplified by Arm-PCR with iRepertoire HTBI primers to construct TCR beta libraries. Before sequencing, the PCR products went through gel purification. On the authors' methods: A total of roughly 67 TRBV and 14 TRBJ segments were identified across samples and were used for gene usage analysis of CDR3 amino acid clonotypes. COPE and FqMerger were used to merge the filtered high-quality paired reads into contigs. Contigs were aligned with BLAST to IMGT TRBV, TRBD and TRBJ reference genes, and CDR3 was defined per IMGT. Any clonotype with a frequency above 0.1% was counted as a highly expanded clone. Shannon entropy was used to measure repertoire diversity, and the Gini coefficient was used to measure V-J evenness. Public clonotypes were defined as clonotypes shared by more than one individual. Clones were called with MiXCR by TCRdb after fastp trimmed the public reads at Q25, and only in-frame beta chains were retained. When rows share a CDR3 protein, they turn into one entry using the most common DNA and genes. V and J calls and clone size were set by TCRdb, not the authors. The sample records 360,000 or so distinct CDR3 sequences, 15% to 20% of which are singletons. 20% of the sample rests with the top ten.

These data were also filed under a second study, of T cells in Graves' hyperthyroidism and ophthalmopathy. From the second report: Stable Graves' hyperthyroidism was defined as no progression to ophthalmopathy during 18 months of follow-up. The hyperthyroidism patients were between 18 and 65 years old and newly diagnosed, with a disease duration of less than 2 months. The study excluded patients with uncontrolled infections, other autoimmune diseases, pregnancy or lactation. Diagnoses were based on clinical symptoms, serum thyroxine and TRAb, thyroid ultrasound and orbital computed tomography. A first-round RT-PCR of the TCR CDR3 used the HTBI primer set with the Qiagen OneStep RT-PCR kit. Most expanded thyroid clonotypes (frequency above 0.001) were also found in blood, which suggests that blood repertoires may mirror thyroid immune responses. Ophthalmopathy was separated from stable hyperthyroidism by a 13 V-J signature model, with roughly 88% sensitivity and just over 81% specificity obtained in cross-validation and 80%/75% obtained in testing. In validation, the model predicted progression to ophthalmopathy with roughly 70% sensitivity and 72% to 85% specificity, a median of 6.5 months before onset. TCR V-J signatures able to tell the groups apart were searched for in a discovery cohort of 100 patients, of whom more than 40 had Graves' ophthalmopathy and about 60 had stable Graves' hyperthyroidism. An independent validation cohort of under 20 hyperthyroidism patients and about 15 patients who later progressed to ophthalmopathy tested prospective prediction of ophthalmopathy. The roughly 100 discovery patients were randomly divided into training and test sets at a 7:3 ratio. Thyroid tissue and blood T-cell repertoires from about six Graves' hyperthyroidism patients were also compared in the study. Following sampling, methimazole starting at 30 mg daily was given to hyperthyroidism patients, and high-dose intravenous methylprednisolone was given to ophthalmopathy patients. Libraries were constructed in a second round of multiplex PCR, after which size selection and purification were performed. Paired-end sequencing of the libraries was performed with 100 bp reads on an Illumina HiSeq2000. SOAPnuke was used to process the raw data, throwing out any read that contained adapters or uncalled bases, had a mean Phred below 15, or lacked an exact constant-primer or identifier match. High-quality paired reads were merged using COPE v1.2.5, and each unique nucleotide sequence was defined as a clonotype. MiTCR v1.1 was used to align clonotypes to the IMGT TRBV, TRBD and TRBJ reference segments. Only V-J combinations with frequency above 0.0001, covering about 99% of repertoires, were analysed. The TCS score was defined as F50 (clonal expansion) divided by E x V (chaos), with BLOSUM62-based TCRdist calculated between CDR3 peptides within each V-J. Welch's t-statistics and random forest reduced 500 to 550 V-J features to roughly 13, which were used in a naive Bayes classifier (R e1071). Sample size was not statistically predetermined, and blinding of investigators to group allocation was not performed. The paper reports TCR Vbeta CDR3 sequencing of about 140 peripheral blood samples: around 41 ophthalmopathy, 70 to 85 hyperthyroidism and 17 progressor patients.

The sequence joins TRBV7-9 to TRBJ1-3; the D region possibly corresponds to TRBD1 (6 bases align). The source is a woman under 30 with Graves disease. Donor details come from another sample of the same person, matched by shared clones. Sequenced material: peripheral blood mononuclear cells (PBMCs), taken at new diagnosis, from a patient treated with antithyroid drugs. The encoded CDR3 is CASSQMTLGARSGNTIYF. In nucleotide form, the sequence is TGTGCCAGCAGCCAGATGACCTTGGGGGCCCGCTCTGGAAACACCATATATTTT.